The source of this T cell receptor (beta chain) is a study of blood T cell repertoires in COVID-19. Study-wide background: The samples span acute and convalescent COVID-19 from the United States, Italy and Spain.

Followed over time, Seattle patients had been enrolled while infection was active. This CDR3 has 12 residues. After removal of 5 bases from V and 9 bases from J, the junction contained 6 bases not matched to a gene. Germline CDR1 MNHEY, CDR2 SMNVEV (reference sequence). Per the study methods: Estimated nucleated cell counts came from reference gene primer amplification. This table comes from immunoSEQ multiplex PCR, and its TCRdb copy is limited to in-frame clones, with some not included. The V and J calls and clone size come from that table; D and trimming were worked out from the DNA. The data contain over 100,000 clones, 80% to 90% of them singletons.

The gene calls are TRBV27 and TRBJ1-2; 7 bases map to TRBD1. This clonotype was obtained from a man aged 55 to 70 with COVID-19, enrolled during active disease. Sequencing was done on a sample of peripheral blood. The CDR3 loop is CASSQGQASYTF. DNA for the CDR3: TGTGCCAGCAGTCAAGGACAGGCAAGCTACACCTTC.